This section outlines one TCR beta chain sequence together with its context. Antigen unknown. The data were obtained in a study of T-cell memory formation after mild COVID-19. Study summary: TCR clusters mostly belonged to single donors.

Study-wide findings and caveats: While clones contracting from day 15 to 85 were balanced between CD4 and CD8, later expanders leaned CD4+. The finding that pre-infection memory included some responding clones suggested that cross-reactive memory joined.

This CDR3 has 14 residues. 5'RACE with constant-segment primers built TCRalpha and TCRbeta cDNA libraries with UMIs. TCRdb recomputed calls from the 5' RACE reads with MiXCR, one row per CDR3 protein. This sample has 250,000 to 300,000 distinct CDR3 sequences, with 15% to 20% found just once. Sequenced sample: PBMCs or a T cell subset sorted from them (not recorded which). The genes are TRBV21-1 and TRBJ1-6. TRBV21-1 is a documented pseudogene. The receptor was isolated from a man younger than 30 who had mild COVID-19 (a few samples of this study predate the infection). Cell type and time point are not known. CDR3 DNA sequence: TGTGCCAGCAGCAAAGGGCCTACAAGGTCACCCCTCCACTTT. Translating gives CASSKGPTRSPLHF.